This T cell receptor beta chain was retrieved from a study of cytomegalovirus exposure and HLA in healthy donors. Study-wide background: A subsequent analysis reported that the 120 validation repertoires were produced on the same platform that had also been used for the roughly 670 first-cohort repertoires.

Measured with immunoSEQ multiplex PCR; TCRdb has only the in-frame clones, and not every one. The sample holds approximately 150,000 clones; 84% are singletons and the top ten take roughly 10%. V trimming: 6 bases; J trimming: 6 bases; junction bases outside the gene matches: 6. Looked up from germline, CDR1 is SNHLY and CDR2 is FYNNEI. CDR3 length: 13 amino acids. The J gene is TRBJ2-7, the V gene TRBV2, with TRBD1 matching 9 bases. Sequenced: PBMCs. The receptor comes from a man aged 30 to 39 in good health and CMV-seropositive. This CDR3 reads CASRGTGWREQYF. DNA of the CDR3: TGTGCCAGCAGGGGGACAGGGTGGCGCGAGCAGTACTTC.